Listed below are T cell receptor beta chains from one sample, sequenced in a study of cytomegalovirus exposure and HLA in healthy donors. The method was immunoSEQ multiplex PCR; TCRdb's version includes in-frame clones alone and lacks a portion of them. This sample has about 120,000 clones; 80% to 85% occur once, and the top ten carry roughly 2.2%. The source material was PBMCs. The receptors derive from a woman aged 40 to 50 in good health and CMV-seronegative. Both conserved end residues are part of each CDR3. A D gene is named only where the DNA matches it firmly. Clone size is shown for a subset of rows, as once, few, many or a class of expanded clone.

V gene: TRBV30; D gene: TRBD2; clone size: NA; J gene: TRBJ2-1; CDR3 protein: CAWSGASGGSYNEQFF; CDR3 DNA: TGTGCCTGGAGTGGAGCTAGCGGGGGCTCCTACAATGAGCAGTTCTTC
V gene: TRBV6-5; D gene: NA; clone size: NA; J gene: TRBJ1-2; CDR3 protein: CASRSRLPGNYGYTF; CDR3 DNA: TGTGCCAGCAGGTCTAGATTACCGGGGAACTATGGCTACACCTTC
V gene: TRBV9; D gene: TRBD2; clone size: NA; J gene: TRBJ2-1; CDR3 protein: CASSEWTSGPNEQFF; CDR3 DNA: TGTGCCAGCAGCGAGTGGACTAGCGGGCCGAATGAGCAGTTCTTC
V gene: TRBV2; D gene: NA; clone size: few; J gene: TRBJ2-3; CDR3 protein: CASSSQGTDTQYF; CDR3 DNA: TGTGCCAGCAGCTCTCAGGGGACAGATACGCAGTATTTT
V gene: TRBV11-3; D gene: NA; clone size: NA; J gene: TRBJ2-3; CDR3 protein: CASSLAGYGTQYF; CDR3 DNA: TGTGCCAGCAGCTTAGCCGGGTACGGTACGCAGTATTTT
V gene: TRBV4-1; D gene: TRBD2; clone size: few; J gene: TRBJ2-2; CDR3 protein: CASSSRGTGGNTGELFF; CDR3 DNA: TGCGCCAGCAGCTCGCGGGGGACGGGAGGAAACACCGGGGAGCTGTTTTTT
V gene: TRBV7-6; D gene: NA; clone size: few; J gene: TRBJ2-7; CDR3 protein: CASSPNRVYEQYF; CDR3 DNA: TGTGCCAGCAGCCCCAACAGGGTTTACGAGCAGTACTTC
V gene: TRBV14; D gene: TRBD2; clone size: NA; J gene: TRBJ2-3; CDR3 protein: CASSPGTSGSASTDTQYF; CDR3 DNA: TGTGCCAGCAGCCCCGGGACTAGCGGGAGCGCGAGCACAGATACGCAGTATTTT
V gene: TRBV30; D gene: NA; clone size: few; J gene: TRBJ1-5; CDR3 protein: CAWSVQGYQPQHF; CDR3 DNA: TGTGCCTGGAGTGTACAGGGTTATCAGCCCCAGCATTTT
V gene: TRBV27; D gene: NA; clone size: NA; J gene: TRBJ2-2; CDR3 protein: CASSSQGNTGELFF; CDR3 DNA: TGTGCCAGCAGTTCCCAGGGGAACACCGGGGAGCTGTTTTTT
V gene: TRBV27; D gene: NA; clone size: NA; J gene: TRBJ1-5; CDR3 protein: CASRRGGRDNQPQHF; CDR3 DNA: TGTGCCAGCCGGCGGGGGGGACGTGACAATCAGCCCCAGCATTTT
V gene: TRBV6-1; D gene: TRBD2; clone size: NA; J gene: TRBJ2-3; CDR3 protein: CASSDLLAGGPDTQYF; CDR3 DNA: TGTGCCAGCAGTGACCTGTTGGCGGGGGGCCCAGATACGCAGTATTTT
V gene: TRBV7-2; D gene: TRBD1; clone size: NA; J gene: TRBJ1-1; CDR3 protein: CASSLSGGGRTEAFF; CDR3 DNA: TGTGCCAGCAGCTTATCTGGAGGGGGCCGGACTGAAGCTTTCTTT
V gene: TRBV30; D gene: NA; clone size: NA; J gene: TRBJ2-7; CDR3 protein: CAWSREVAYEQYF; CDR3 DNA: TGTGCCTGGAGTAGAGAGGTAGCCTACGAGCAGTACTTC
V gene: TRBV27; D gene: TRBD2; clone size: NA; J gene: TRBJ2-1; CDR3 protein: CASNLAGDRNEQFF; CDR3 DNA: TGTGCCAGCAACCTAGCGGGGGACCGGAATGAGCAGTTCTTC
V gene: TRBV27; D gene: TRBD2; clone size: NA; J gene: TRBJ2-7; CDR3 protein: CASTTWAAGNAEQYF; CDR3 DNA: TGTGCCAGCACTACTTGGGCAGCGGGGAACGCCGAGCAGTACTTC
V gene: TRBV10-1; D gene: NA; clone size: NA; J gene: TRBJ2-4; CDR3 protein: CASSEYGQINIQYF; CDR3 DNA: TGCGCCAGCAGTGAGTATGGACAGATAAACATTCAGTACTTC
V gene: TRBV7-9; D gene: NA; clone size: NA; J gene: TRBJ2-5; CDR3 protein: CASSPGRLQHEETQYF; CDR3 DNA: TGTGCCAGCAGCCCGGGTCGCCTGCAGCACGAAGAGACCCAGTACTTC
V gene: TRBV6-6; D gene: NA; clone size: few; J gene: TRBJ1-1; CDR3 protein: CASSYNLNTEAFF; CDR3 DNA: TGTGCCAGCAGCTATAACTTGAACACTGAAGCTTTCTTT
V gene: TRBV9; D gene: TRBD1; clone size: NA; J gene: TRBJ2-7; CDR3 protein: CASSVGDSRFDEQYF; CDR3 DNA: TGTGCCAGCAGCGTAGGGGACAGCCGATTTGACGAGCAGTACTTC
V gene: TRBV7-2; D gene: TRBD2; clone size: NA; J gene: TRBJ2-7; CDR3 protein: CASSRLAGALGEQYF; CDR3 DNA: TGTGCCAGCAGCCGATTAGCGGGGGCCTTGGGGGAGCAGTACTTC
V gene: TRBV7-6; D gene: NA; clone size: NA; J gene: TRBJ2-7; CDR3 protein: CASSVDRAYEQYF; CDR3 DNA: TGTGCCAGCAGCGTGGACAGAGCCTACGAGCAGTACTTC
V gene: TRBV18; D gene: TRBD2; clone size: NA; J gene: TRBJ2-3; CDR3 protein: CASSETSGSLSTDTQYF; CDR3 DNA: TGTGCCAGCTCAGAGACTAGCGGGTCACTGAGCACAGATACGCAGTATTTT
V gene: TRBV15; D gene: NA; clone size: NA; J gene: TRBJ1-1; CDR3 protein: CATSRDRQGNTEAFF; CDR3 DNA: TGTGCCACCAGCAGAGACAGGCAGGGGAACACTGAAGCTTTCTTT
V gene: TRBV7-6; D gene: NA; clone size: NA; J gene: TRBJ1-4; CDR3 protein: CASSLIPGEKLFF; CDR3 DNA: TGTGCCAGCAGCTTAATTCCGGGAGAAAAACTGTTTTTT
V gene: TRBV5-5; D gene: NA; clone size: NA; J gene: TRBJ2-7; CDR3 protein: CASSLVLASTYEQYF; CDR3 DNA: TGTGCCAGCAGCTTGGTGCTAGCGAGCACCTACGAGCAGTACTTC
V gene: TRBV18; D gene: TRBD1; clone size: NA; J gene: TRBJ1-2; CDR3 protein: CASSPGQGAGYTF; CDR3 DNA: TGTGCCAGCTCACCCGGACAGGGGGCCGGCTACACCTTC
V gene: TRBV13; D gene: TRBD1; clone size: NA; J gene: TRBJ2-7; CDR3 protein: CASSSLQGERLYF; CDR3 DNA: TGTGCCAGCAGCTCCCTCCAGGGGGAGCGCCTTTACTTC
V gene: TRBV7-8; D gene: NA; clone size: NA; J gene: TRBJ2-1; CDR3 protein: CASSLQGSSYNEQFF; CDR3 DNA: TGTGCCAGCAGCCTACAAGGGAGCTCCTACAATGAGCAGTTCTTC
V gene: TRBV19; D gene: NA; clone size: NA; J gene: TRBJ1-2; CDR3 protein: CASSINRSHGYTF; CDR3 DNA: TGTGCCAGTAGTATAAACAGGTCCCATGGCTACACCTTC
V gene: TRBV21-1; D gene: NA; clone size: NA; J gene: TRBJ2-7; CDR3 protein: CASSSGQGGGIYEQYF; CDR3 DNA: TGTGCCAGCAGCAGCGGACAGGGTGGGGGTATCTACGAGCAGTACTTC
V gene: TRBV9; D gene: TRBD1; clone size: NA; J gene: TRBJ1-4; CDR3 protein: CASSAAGGTNEKLFF; CDR3 DNA: TGTGCCAGCAGCGCAGCAGGGGGGACTAATGAAAAACTGTTTTTT
V gene: TRBV7-9; D gene: TRBD1; clone size: NA; J gene: TRBJ1-2; CDR3 protein: CASSPDRDLLSYGYTF; CDR3 DNA: TGTGCCAGCAGCCCGGACAGGGACCTCCTATCCTATGGCTACACCTTC
V gene: TRBV18; D gene: TRBD2; clone size: NA; J gene: TRBJ2-1; CDR3 protein: CASSPPGALSGGNEQFF; CDR3 DNA: TGTGCCAGCTCACCACCCGGGGCGCTATCGGGGGGGAATGAGCAGTTCTTC
V gene: TRBV19; D gene: TRBD2; clone size: NA; J gene: TRBJ2-4; CDR3 protein: CASSIEGTSGGARHIQYF; CDR3 DNA: TGTGCCAGTAGTATCGAAGGGACTAGCGGGGGGGCTCGACACATTCAGTACTTC
V gene: TRBV7-9; D gene: NA; clone size: NA; J gene: TRBJ2-7; CDR3 protein: CASSSLYGEHYEQYF; CDR3 DNA: TGTGCCAGCAGCTCCCTGTACGGGGAACACTACGAGCAGTACTTC
V gene: TRBV11-3; D gene: TRBD1; clone size: NA; J gene: TRBJ2-7; CDR3 protein: CASSPGTVDSYEQYF; CDR3 DNA: TGTGCCAGCAGCCCCGGGACAGTAGACTCCTACGAGCAGTACTTC
V gene: TRBV7-2; D gene: NA; clone size: NA; J gene: TRBJ1-1; CDR3 protein: CASSLVSRQAFF; CDR3 DNA: TGTGCCAGCAGCTTAGTTTCCAGGCAAGCTTTCTTT
V gene: TRBV7-2; D gene: NA; clone size: NA; J gene: TRBJ2-7; CDR3 protein: CASSLGVRSGYEQYF; CDR3 DNA: TGTGCCAGCAGCTTAGGCGTACGTAGCGGCTACGAGCAGTACTTC
V gene: TRBV7-9; D gene: TRBD1; clone size: few; J gene: TRBJ1-1; CDR3 protein: CASSPTGGLTEAFF; CDR3 DNA: TGTGCCAGCAGCCCGACAGGGGGCTTGACTGAAGCTTTCTTT